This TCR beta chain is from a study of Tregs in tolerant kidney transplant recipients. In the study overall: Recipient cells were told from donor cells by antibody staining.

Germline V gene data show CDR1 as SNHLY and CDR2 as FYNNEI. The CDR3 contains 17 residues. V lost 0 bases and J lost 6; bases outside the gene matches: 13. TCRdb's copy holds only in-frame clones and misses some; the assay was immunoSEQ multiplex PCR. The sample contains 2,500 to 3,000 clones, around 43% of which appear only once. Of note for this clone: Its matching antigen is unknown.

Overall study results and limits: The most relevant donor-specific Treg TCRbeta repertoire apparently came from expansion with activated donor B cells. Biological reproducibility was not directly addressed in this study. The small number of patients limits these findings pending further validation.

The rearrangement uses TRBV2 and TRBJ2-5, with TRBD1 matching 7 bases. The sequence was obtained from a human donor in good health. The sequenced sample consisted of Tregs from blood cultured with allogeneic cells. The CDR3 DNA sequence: TGTGCCAGCAGTGAAGCGCTTTGGGTGGGACAGATACAGACCCAGTACTTC. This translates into CASSEALWVGQIQTQYF. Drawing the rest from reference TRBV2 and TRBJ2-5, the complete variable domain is EPEVTQTPSHQVTQMGQEVILRCVPISNHLYFYWYRQILGQKVEFLVSFYNNEISEKSEIFDDQFSVERPDGSNFTLKIRSTKLEDSAMYFCASSEALWVGQIQTQYFGPGTRLLVL.